The T cell receptor beta chain under discussion was sequenced for a study of graft-versus-host responses after intestinal transplantation (dated by TCRdb to the early 2020s). The study in broad terms: The transplants that recipients got were multivisceral, liver-intestinal, or isolated intestinal. Every recipient was given anti-thymocyte globulin induction, followed by about three years of maintenance tacrolimus and steroids. Graft-versus-host and host-versus-graft alloreactive T cell clones were tracked in the graft, circulation and bone marrow after intestinal transplantation using bulk TCR-beta CDR3 sequencing. A peak of at least 4% donor T cells among recipient peripheral blood mononuclear cells was the definition used for donor T cell macrochimerism. Rather than going through the commercial service, samples from a few later patients were sequenced in-house on an Illumina MiSeq and processed with MiXCR. Alloreactive clones were identified by sequencing pre-transplant mixed lymphocyte reaction products and comparing them with unstimulated pre-transplant donor and recipient T cells. Of the 20 to 30 intestinal transplant recipients enrolled in the cohort, one of whom was a retransplant, a few patients without pretransplant specimens were excluded. General study outcomes and caveats: Patients with donor T cell macrochimerism had high GvH to HvG T cell clonal ratios in their allografts. Early after transplant, declines in HvG clones were associated with peak levels of circulating GvH clones. GvH clones were detected in recipient bone marrow, and some of these GvH clones were observed earlier in ileal mucosa or blood, consistent with an intestinal mucosal origin. Conclusions were limited by the relatively low number and heterogeneity of intestinal transplant patients.

Library construction relied on the immunoSEQ multiplex PCR assay. For most patients, genomic DNA was isolated with the Qiagen DNeasy Blood and Tissue Kit and shipped frozen to Adaptive Biotechnologies for TCR sequencing. Adaptive Biotechnologies carried out high-throughput TCR-beta CDR3 sequencing of genomic DNA for most patients. In the paper's pipeline: TCR sequencing data were retrieved from Adaptive's ImmunoSEQ software for 15 to 20 patients, whereas three other patients were processed with MiXCR and VDJtools. To correct CD4 versus CD8 sorting errors, sequences present in both subsets at a frequency ratio below 5:1 were removed. CDR3 nucleotide sequences shared by donor and recipient were removed because the origin of these sequences could not be assigned. At least 2-fold expansion over unstimulated cells and a minimum CFSE-low frequency of 0.002% (template counts) or 0.001% (read counts) were required for clones to be classified as alloreactive. Clones detected in sequenced pre-transplant spleen, lymph node, or MLR CFSE-low populations of the donor or recipient were defined as mappable. The cumulative frequency of alloreactive clones was calculated as a percentage of all sequences, weighted by copy number. As stored in TCRdb, this immuneACCESS dataset retains in-frame rearrangements with V and J assigned. A fraction of the clones does not appear; measured against another copy, unresolved V genes explain less than half of the discrepancy, and the remainder lacks a known reason. V and J calls and clone size come straight from that table; D and trimming were deduced from the DNA. Recorded for this sample are 40,000 to 45,000 clones; 85% to 95% of them occurred a single time. About 0.55% of the sample is in the top ten clones.

Concerning this clone itself: What antigen it recognizes has not been identified. No much larger clone is present one base from it, and per-base qualities are unavailable.

This specimen's time point label, interpreted: cells obtained before transplantation from donor or recipient. CD3+CD4+ and CD3+CD8+ populations were FACS-sorted from unstimulated pre-transplant donor and recipient cells taken from spleen or lymph nodes. This sequence originates from a human donor who was the organ donor for an intestinal transplant. This specimen was unstimulated CD8+ T cells sorted from spleen or lymph node cells, taken before transplant.

For the CDR3, the sequence is CASSLNDRGHNEQFF. The DNA sequence reads TGCGCCAGCAGCTTGAACGACAGGGGCCACAATGAGCAGTTCTTC. Recombination joined TRBV5-1 with TRBJ2-1; 8 middle bases align to TRBD1. The cysteine opens and the phenylalanine closes a CDR3 of 15 amino acids. CDR3 DNA only is kept here, 45 bases in frame from base 1. The germline V gene encodes CDR1 SGHRS and CDR2 YFSETQ. Ends trimmed: V by 1 base, J by 5 bases; bases unmatched to a gene: 5.